The clone carrying this TCR beta chain was observed once. The data originate from a study of blood T cell repertoires in COVID-19. The overall study: T cells, B-cell-depleted T cells, or PBMCs provided the cDNA or gDNA that served as material.

CDR1 and CDR2 (germline): MNHNY, SVGAGI (reference sequence). The CDR3 totals 16 residues. V was clipped by 8 bases and J by 0 bases, with 17 bases between them. Original analysis: By means of reference gene primer amplification, nucleated cell counts were estimated. Sequencing used immunoSEQ multiplex PCR; TCRdb keeps in-frame clones, though not all of them. V, J and clone size are taken as reported in that table, and D and trimming were inferred from the DNA itself. The repertoire holds about 270,000 clones, with 86% as singletons. Material: peripheral blood. The rearrangement joins TRBV6-6 to TRBJ2-1; a possible D gene is TRBD1 (6 bases). The clonotype comes from a man in his forties or fifties with active or convalescent COVID-19. In DNA form, the CDR3 reads TGTGCCAGCGGACAGACCAAGGGGAGCTCCTACAATGAGCAGTTCTTC. Translated, it gives CASGQTKGSSYNEQFF.